This T cell receptor (beta chain) was recorded in a study of blood T cell repertoires in COVID-19. The study recruited people aged 18 to 89 years across around 24 US areas. Some clones are missing from TCRdb's copy, which holds only in-frame ones; the method was immunoSEQ multiplex PCR. The data hold about 300,000 clones, with 90% observed a single time. Germline CDR1 is LNHNV and CDR2 is YYDKDF (reference sequence). The CDR3 extends over 14 amino acids. V shed 8 bases and J 0 bases; nucleotides not matched to a gene: 5. The clonotype was recovered from a woman under 30 with acute COVID-19. The V gene is TRBV15, the J gene TRBJ2-7; 9 bases match TRBD1. The sequenced sample consisted of PBMCs or T cells enriched from blood (not recorded which). The CDR3 DNA follows: TGTGCCACCCGTGAGGACAGGGGCTCCTACGAGCAGTACTTC. Translation gives CATREDRGSYEQYF.